This T cell receptor (beta chain) was sequenced in a study of cytomegalovirus exposure and HLA in healthy donors. With regard to this clone: No antigen is known for it.

PCR primers comprised 60 Vbeta and 13 Jbeta primers. Assay used: immunoSEQ multiplex PCR; TCRdb lists only in-frame clones, some missing. This table has about 120,000 clones, 81% appearing once. The CDR3 spans 17 residues. General study points: Later analysis identified 16,000 or so TCR beta sequences associated with HLA alleles, using a false discovery rate threshold of 0.05. In an earlier analysis, about 90% or about 30%: the productive usage of most TCR beta V segments. In the analysis, some V segments, TRBV6-2 and TRBV6-3 included, were excluded as indistinguishable. Later genetic work tied a missense DCLRE1C variant to beta-chain V and J trimming.

Sequenced sample: PBMCs. The TCR comes from a woman in her twenties or thirties in good health and CMV-seronegative. The chain joins TRBV21-1 to TRBJ2-3; the table's D call, TRBD2, has no DNA check behind it. TRBV21-1 is tagged as a pseudogene. As DNA, the CDR3 is TGTGCCAGCAGCAAGACCGTAGGAGTCCCTAGCACAGATACGCAGTATTTT. It encodes CASSKTVGVPSTDTQYF.